The sequence of this T cell receptor beta chain was determined in a study of cytomegalovirus exposure and HLA in healthy donors. Findings and limits, study-wide: Presence/absence analyses assumed roughly uniform sequencing depth across donors.

This clone appeared once. Its specificity is unknown. Per germline, CDR1 SGHRS and CDR2 YFSETQ. Losses at the gene ends were 3 bases for V and 4 bases for J; bases not matched to a gene: 15. The length of the CDR3 is 17 residues. The PCR ran on 60 Vbeta and 13 Jbeta primers. Libraries were prepared by immunoSEQ multiplex PCR; TCRdb keeps only in-frame clonotypes and omits some of them. The sample has tens of thousands of clones; about three fifths are singletons. The sequence derives from a young man in good health and CMV-seronegative. The V and J genes are TRBV5-1 and TRBJ1-1; 7 bases match TRBD1. The sequenced sample consisted of PBMCs. The CDR3 bases are TGCGCCAGCAGCTCACAGGGGACCTCCTTAGGCGGCACTGAAGCTTTCTTT. The encoded protein is CASSSQGTSLGGTEAFF.